This TCR beta chain derives from a study of blood T cell repertoires in COVID-19 (dated by TCRdb to between 2020 and 2021). For the study in its entirety: The collaborator samples originated in the United States, Italy and Spain and spanned the acute and convalescent phases of COVID-19. Where available, HLA class I and class II types were taken from metadata supplied by the sample provider and were not determined by assay-based typing. The samples were drawn from the first 160 participants of the ongoing ImmuneRACE study and from 950 to 1,500 subjects provided by 6 global collaborators. The repertoires were released in a freely available public database intended as a resource for research on the immune response to SARS-CoV-2. Deeply sampled blood TCRbeta repertoires from subjects exposed to, actively infected with, or recovered from COVID-19 were included in the dataset. The material from the prospective study consisted of cDNA or gDNA derived from T cells, B-cell-depleted T cells, or PBMCs. A de-identified subject ID, COVID-19 status, age in years and sex were almost always included in the sample metadata. Study-level results and caveats: The quantity of clinical and demographic metadata differed by source and by participant and was supplied without curation.

Inclusive of the bounding cysteine and phenylalanine, the CDR3 is 16 residues long. The DNA shown is the 48-base CDR3, in frame from base 1. Germline trimming amounts to 1 base on V and 4 bases on J, with 6 as the count of junction bases outside the gene matches. Looking up the germline V gene yields CDR1 LGHNA and CDR2 YSLEER. TCRbeta CDR3 regions were amplified from genomic DNA using the immunoSEQ Assay, a bias-controlled multiplex PCR. Per the original workflow: Nucleated cell counts per sample were estimated from amplification of reference gene primers within the assay. Sequence reads were collapsed and filtered to measure the absolute abundance of every unique TCRbeta CDR3 rearrangement. Productive Simpson clonality was computed per sample as the square root of Simpson's diversity index over productive rearrangements. The source is immuneACCESS, and TCRdb retained only in-frame sequences with V and J called. Part of the clones is not carried over; for the studies checked, unresolved V genes explain less than half of this, and the remainder is unexplained. The DNA was the basis for D and trimming; V, J and clone size are from that table. In all, the sample holds tens of thousands of clones, and more than 70% of those were seen once. The ten largest account for roughly 2.3% of the sample.

Each collaborating institution followed its own protocols to collect whole blood in K2EDTA tubes. For TCRbeta analysis, collaborators shipped samples in one of three forms: frozen whole blood, isolated PBMCs, or DNA extracted from either of those sample types. In regard to this clone: Its antigen is not yet known. The input lacks base qualities; no much larger clone sits a single base away.

The sequence links TRBV4-3 to TRBJ2-1, and 8 junction bases match TRBD2. The TCR originated in a man between 45 and 60 years old with acute or convalescent COVID-19. The sequenced sample was peripheral blood. The CDR3 region has the sequence CASSQGSGALYNEQFF. The nucleotide sequence reads TGCGCCAGCAGCCAAGGTAGCGGGGCCCTTTACAATGAGCAGTTCTTC.